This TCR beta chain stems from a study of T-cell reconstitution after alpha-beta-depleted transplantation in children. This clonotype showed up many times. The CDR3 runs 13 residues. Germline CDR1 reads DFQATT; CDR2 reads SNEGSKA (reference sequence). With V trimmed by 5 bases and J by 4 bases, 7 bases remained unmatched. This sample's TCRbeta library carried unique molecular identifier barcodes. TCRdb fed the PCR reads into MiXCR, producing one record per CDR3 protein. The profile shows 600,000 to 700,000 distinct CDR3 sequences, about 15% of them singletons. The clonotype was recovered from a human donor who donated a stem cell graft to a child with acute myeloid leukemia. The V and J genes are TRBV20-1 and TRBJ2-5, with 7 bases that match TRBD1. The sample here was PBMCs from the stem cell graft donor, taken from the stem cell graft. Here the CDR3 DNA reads TGCAGTGCTTTACAGGGGTTAGGAGAGACCCAGTACTTC. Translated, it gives CSALQGLGETQYF.